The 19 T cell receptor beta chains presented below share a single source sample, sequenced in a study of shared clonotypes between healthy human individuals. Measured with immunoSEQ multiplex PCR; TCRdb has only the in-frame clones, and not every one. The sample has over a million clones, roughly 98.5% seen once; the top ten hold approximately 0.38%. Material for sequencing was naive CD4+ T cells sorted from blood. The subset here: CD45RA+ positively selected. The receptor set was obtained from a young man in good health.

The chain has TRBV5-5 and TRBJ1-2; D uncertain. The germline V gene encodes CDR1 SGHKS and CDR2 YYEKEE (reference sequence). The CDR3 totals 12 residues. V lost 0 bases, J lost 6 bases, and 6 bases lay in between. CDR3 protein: CASSLVPDGYTF. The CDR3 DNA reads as TGTGCCAGCAGCTTGGTTCCGGATGGCTACACCTTC.

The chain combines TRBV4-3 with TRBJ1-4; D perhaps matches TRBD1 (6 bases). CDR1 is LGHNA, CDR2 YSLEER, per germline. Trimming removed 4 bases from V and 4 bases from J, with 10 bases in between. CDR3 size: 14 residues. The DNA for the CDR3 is TGCGCCAGCAGCCGGACAGCATTTAATGAAAAACTGTTTTTT. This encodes CASSRTAFNEKLFF.

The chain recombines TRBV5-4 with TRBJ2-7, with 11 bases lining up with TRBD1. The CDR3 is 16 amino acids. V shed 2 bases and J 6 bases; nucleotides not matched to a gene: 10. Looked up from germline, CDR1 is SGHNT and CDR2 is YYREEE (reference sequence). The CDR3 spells CASSFPLGQGESEQYF. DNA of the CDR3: TGTGCCAGCAGCTTCCCGCTGGGACAGGGGGAAAGCGAGCAGTACTTC.

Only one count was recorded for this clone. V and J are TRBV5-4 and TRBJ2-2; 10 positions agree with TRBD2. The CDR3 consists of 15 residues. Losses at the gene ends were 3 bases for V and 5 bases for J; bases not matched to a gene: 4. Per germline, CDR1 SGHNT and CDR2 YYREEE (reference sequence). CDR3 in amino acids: CASSYGLAVTGELFF. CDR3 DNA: TGTGCCAGCAGCTACGGACTAGCGGTAACCGGGGAGCTGTTTTTT.

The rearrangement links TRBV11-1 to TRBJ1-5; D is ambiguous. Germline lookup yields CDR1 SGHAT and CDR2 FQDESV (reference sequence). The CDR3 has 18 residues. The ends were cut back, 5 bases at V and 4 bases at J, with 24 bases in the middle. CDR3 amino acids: CASSHHTLEDGWNQPQHF. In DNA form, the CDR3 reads TGTGCCAGCAGCCACCATACATTAGAAGACGGATGGAATCAGCCCCAGCATTTT.

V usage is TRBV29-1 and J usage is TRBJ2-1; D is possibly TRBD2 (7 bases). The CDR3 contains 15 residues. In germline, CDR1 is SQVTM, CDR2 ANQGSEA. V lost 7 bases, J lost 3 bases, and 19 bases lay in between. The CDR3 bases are TGCAGCGCCAGGGAGGGGGAGATGATCTACAATGAGCAGTTCTTC. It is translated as CSAREGEMIYNEQFF.

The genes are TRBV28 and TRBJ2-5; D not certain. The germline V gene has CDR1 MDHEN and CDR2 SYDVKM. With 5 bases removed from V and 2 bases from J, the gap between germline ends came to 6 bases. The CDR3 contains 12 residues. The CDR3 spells CASSPMQETQYF. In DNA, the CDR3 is TGTGCCAGCAGTCCTATGCAAGAGACCCAGTACTTC.

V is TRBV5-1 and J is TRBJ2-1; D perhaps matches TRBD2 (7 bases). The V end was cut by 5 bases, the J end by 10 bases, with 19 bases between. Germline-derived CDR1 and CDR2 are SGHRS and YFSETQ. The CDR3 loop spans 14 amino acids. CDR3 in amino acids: CASRTAGVGREQFF. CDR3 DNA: TGCGCCAGCAGGACAGCAGGGGTCGGGAGGGAGCAGTTCTTC.

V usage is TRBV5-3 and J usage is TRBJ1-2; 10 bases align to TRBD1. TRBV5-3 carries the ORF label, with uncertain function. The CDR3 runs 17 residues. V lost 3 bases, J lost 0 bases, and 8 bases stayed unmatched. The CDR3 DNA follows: TGTGCCAGAAGCTACGATCCGGGACAGGGGCCTAACTATGGCTACACCTTC. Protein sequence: CARSYDPGQGPNYGYTF.

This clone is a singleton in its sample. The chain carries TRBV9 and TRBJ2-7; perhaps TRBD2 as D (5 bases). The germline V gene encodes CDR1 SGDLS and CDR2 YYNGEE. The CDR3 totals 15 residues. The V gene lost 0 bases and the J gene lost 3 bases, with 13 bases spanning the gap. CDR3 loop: CASSVVGDLGYEQYF. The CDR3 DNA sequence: TGTGCCAGCAGCGTAGTCGGGGATTTGGGCTACGAGCAGTACTTC.

The CDR3 reads CASSPSRGQGSYEQYF. CDR3 in DNA: TGTGCCAGCAGTCCCTCAAGGGGACAGGGGTCCTACGAGCAGTACTTC. This chain connects TRBV27 to TRBJ2-7; 10 bases match TRBD1. Trimming removed 5 bases from V and 1 base from J; junction bases left unmatched: 8. Germline values: CDR1 MNHEY, CDR2 SMNVEV (reference sequence). CDR3 length equals 16 residues.

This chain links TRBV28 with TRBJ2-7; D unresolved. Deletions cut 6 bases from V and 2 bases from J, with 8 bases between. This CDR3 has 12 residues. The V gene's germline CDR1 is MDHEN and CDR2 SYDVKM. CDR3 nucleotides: TGTGCCAGCAGGAGACTTGCCTACGAGCAGTACTTC. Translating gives CASRRLAYEQYF.

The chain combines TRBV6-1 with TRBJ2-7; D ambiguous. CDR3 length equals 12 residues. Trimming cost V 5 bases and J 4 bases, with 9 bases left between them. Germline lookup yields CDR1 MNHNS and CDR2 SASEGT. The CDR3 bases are TGTGCCAGCAGTAGAACAGTGTACGAGCAGTACTTC. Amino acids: CASSRTVYEQYF.

DNA for the CDR3: TGCGCCAGCAGCTTGACGGCTAGCGGCAATGAGCAGTTCTTC. Its protein is CASSLTASGNEQFF. The chain employs TRBV5-1 and TRBJ2-1; the match to TRBD2 covers 7 bases. J gave up 6 bases and V 1 base, and 4 bases lay outside the gene matches. The CDR3 is made up of 14 amino acids. The germline V gene encodes CDR1 SGHRS and CDR2 YFSETQ.

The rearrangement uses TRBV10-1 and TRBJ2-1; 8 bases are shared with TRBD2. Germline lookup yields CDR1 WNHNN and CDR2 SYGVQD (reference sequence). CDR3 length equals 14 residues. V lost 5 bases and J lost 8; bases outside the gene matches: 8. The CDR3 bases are TGCGCCAGCAGTATCAGCGGGAGAGGTGATGAGCAGTTCTTC. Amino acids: CASSISGRGDEQFF.

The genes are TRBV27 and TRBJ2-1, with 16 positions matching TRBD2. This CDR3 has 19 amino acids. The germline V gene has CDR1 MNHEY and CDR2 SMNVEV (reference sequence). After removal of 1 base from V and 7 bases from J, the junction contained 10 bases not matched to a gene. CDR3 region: CASSLYGTSGRARHNEQFF. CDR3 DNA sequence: TGTGCCAGCAGTTTATATGGGACTAGCGGGAGGGCCCGGCATAATGAGCAGTTCTTC.

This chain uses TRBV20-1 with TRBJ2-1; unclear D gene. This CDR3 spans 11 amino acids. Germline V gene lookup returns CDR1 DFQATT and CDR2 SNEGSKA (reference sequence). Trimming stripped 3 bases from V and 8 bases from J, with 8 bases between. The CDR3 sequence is CSASKIHEQFF. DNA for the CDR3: TGCAGTGCTAGTAAGATACATGAGCAGTTCTTC.

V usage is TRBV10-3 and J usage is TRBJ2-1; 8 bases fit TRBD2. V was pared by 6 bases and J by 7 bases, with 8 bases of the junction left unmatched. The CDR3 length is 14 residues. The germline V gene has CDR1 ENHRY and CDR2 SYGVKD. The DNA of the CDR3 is TGTGCCATCAGAACTAGCGGCGAGGTAAATGAGCAGTTCTTC. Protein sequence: CAIRTSGEVNEQFF.

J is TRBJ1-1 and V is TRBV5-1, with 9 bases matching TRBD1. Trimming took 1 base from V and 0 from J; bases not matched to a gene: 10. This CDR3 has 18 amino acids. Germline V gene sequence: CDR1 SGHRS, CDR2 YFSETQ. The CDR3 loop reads CASSLWGQGAPMNTEAFF. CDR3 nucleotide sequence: TGCGCCAGCAGCTTGTGGGGACAGGGAGCCCCTATGAACACTGAAGCTTTCTTT.